One T cell receptor (beta chain) is described in this entry. Authors' methods: Amplifying reference gene primers gave estimates of nucleated cell counts. Sequencing used immunoSEQ multiplex PCR; TCRdb keeps in-frame clones, though not all of them. D and trimming come from the DNA, and the V and J calls and clone size come from that table. In the table there are a few hundred thousand clones, roughly nine tenths of which are singletons. Trimming at V came to 5 bases and at J to 8 bases, leaving 8 bases not matched to a gene. The CDR3 spans 15 residues. Germline-derived CDR1 and CDR2 are SGHTA and FQGNSA. The sample belongs to a study of blood T cell repertoires in COVID-19. Study details: The cDNA or gDNA used as material had been derived from T cells, B-cell-depleted T cells, or PBMCs.

Sequencing was carried out using peripheral blood. This TCR was sampled from a man between 18 and 35 years old who had recovered from COVID-19. The gene calls are TRBV7-2 and TRBJ1-4; 10 nucleotides match TRBD1. The CDR3 bases are TGTGCCAGCAGCCCCGACAGGGGGCTAAGCGAAAAACTGTTTTTT. Translating gives CASSPDRGLSEKLFF.